These 21 T cell receptor beta chains were sequenced from one sample in a study of blood T cell repertoires in COVID-19. The repertoire was sequenced with immunoSEQ multiplex PCR; TCRdb's copy has only in-frame clones and lacks some. The data hold 60,000 to 65,000 clones, with around 76% observed a single time. Sequencing was done on a sample of peripheral blood. These receptors were collected from a woman of 80 years or more with acute or convalescent COVID-19.

The genes are TRBV28 and TRBJ2-7; 9 bases fit TRBD2. This CDR3 spans 14 amino acids. The junction had 0 bases not matched to a gene; V was cut back by 3 bases and J by 0 bases. Germline lookup yields CDR1 MDHEN and CDR2 SYDVKM. In nucleotides, the CDR3 is TGTGCCAGCAGTTTTAGCGGGAGCTCCTACGAGCAGTACTTC. Its translation: CASSFSGSSYEQYF.

This sequence joins TRBV29-1 and TRBJ1-4; TRBD1 might be the D (6 bases). The V gene lost 7 bases and the J gene lost 7 bases, with 19 bases spanning the gap. CDR1 and CDR2 (germline): SQVTM, ANQGSEA. The CDR3 covers 14 residues. The CDR3 here is CSALVQGLGEKLFF. For the CDR3, the DNA is TGCAGCGCCCTCGTACAGGGATTAGGTGAAAAACTGTTTTTT. The complete variable domain, with remaining parts taken from reference TRBV29-1 and TRBJ1-4, reads SAVISQKPSRDICQRGTSLTIQCQVDSQVTMMFWYRQQPGQSLTLIATANQGSEATYESGFVIDKFPISRPNLTFSTLTVSNMSPEDSSIYLCSALVQGLGEKLFFGSGTQLSVL.

Turning to this clone: The identical CDR3 is also encoded by other nucleotide sequences in the sample. The chain joins TRBV20-1 to TRBJ2-7; perhaps TRBD1 as D (5 bases). There are 11 residues in the CDR3. From germline, CDR1 is DFQATT and CDR2 SNEGSKA (reference sequence). Trimming removed 4 bases from V and 3 bases from J, with 7 bases in between. CDR3 sequence: CSAKDNYEQYF. CDR3 coding DNA: TGCAGTGCTAAGGACAACTACGAGCAGTACTTC.

V gene TRBV7-6 combines with J gene TRBJ1-5, with D unresolved. Germline CDR1 reads SGHVS; CDR2 reads FNYEAQ. CDR3 length: 15 amino acids. The ends were cut back, 2 bases at V and 3 bases at J, with 11 bases in the middle. The CDR3 DNA sequence: TGTGCCAGCAGCTTAATGGCCACCCTCAATCAGCCCCAGCATTTT. This codes for CASSLMATLNQPQHF.

V and J are TRBV11-2 and TRBJ2-1; TRBD2 matches 7 bases. Germline trimming cut 2 bases from V and 4 bases from J; bases unmatched to any gene: 5. The CDR3 runs to 15 residues. In germline, CDR1 is SGHAT, CDR2 FQNNGV. CDR3 residues: CASSLIAGQYNEQFF. CDR3 sequence (DNA): TGTGCCAGCAGCTTAATAGCGGGCCAATACAATGAGCAGTTCTTC.

This clone was counted only a few times. The CDR3 DNA follows: TGTGCCTGGAGTGCCGGACAGGGGGCAGGTAGAGCTTTCTTT. Residues: CAWSAGQGAGRAFF. The chain combines TRBV30 with TRBJ1-1, with TRBD1 identical over 11 bases. Per germline, CDR1 GTSNPN and CDR2 SVGIG (reference sequence). CDR3 size: 14 residues. Losses at the gene ends were 1 base for V and 10 bases for J; bases not matched to a gene: 8.

J is TRBJ2-7 and V is TRBV6-5, with 10 nucleotides matching TRBD1. V was pared by 2 bases and J by 7 bases, with 8 bases of the junction left unmatched. The CDR3 runs to 15 residues. Germline lookup yields CDR1 MNHEY and CDR2 SVGAGI. The CDR3 loop reads CASSYTGTGVYEQYF. Here the CDR3 DNA reads TGTGCCAGCAGTTACACCGGGACAGGGGTATATGAGCAGTACTTC.

Only a few counts were recorded for this clone. This rearrangement joins TRBV19 to TRBJ2-4, with 7 bases fitting TRBD1. Looked up from germline, CDR1 is LNHDA and CDR2 is SQIVND (reference sequence). This CDR3 has 16 residues. The V gene end was trimmed by 5 bases and the J gene end by 2 bases; junction bases not matched to a gene: 9. CDR3 coding DNA: TGTGCCAGTAGTCCCCCGGGACAGTGGTCCAAAAACATTCAGTACTTC. This translates into CASSPPGQWSKNIQYF.

The rearrangement joins TRBV7-9 to TRBJ1-2; no reliable D call. The CDR3 sequence is 15 residues long. CDR1 SEHNR and CDR2 FQNEAQ come from the germline V gene (reference sequence). V dropped 0 bases and J dropped 2 bases, with 10 bases sitting between them. CDR3 nucleotide sequence: TGTGCCAGCAGCTTAGCGGCAGGCCCAAACTATGGCTACACCTTC. As protein: CASSLAAGPNYGYTF.

The chain combines TRBV6-5 with TRBJ2-1; TRBD2 agrees at 10 bases. This CDR3 has 14 amino acids. Looked up from germline, CDR1 is MNHEY and CDR2 is SVGAGI. The V and J ends lost 5 bases and 7 bases, in that order; junction bases with no gene match: 5. CDR3 amino acids: CASSPSGRLNEQFF. The CDR3 nucleotides are TGTGCCAGCAGTCCTAGCGGGAGATTGAATGAGCAGTTCTTC.

This clone was detected only once. The chain carries TRBV2 and TRBJ2-1; 11 nucleotides line up with TRBD1. CDR1 and CDR2 from the germline V gene are SNHLY and FYNNEI. V shed 6 bases, J shed 7 bases, and the junction held 8 bases outside the gene matches. The CDR3 contains 15 residues. The CDR3 DNA follows: TGTGCCAGCAGCGGGACAGGGGGGGGAGGGAATGAGCAGTTCTTC. It specifies CASSGTGGGGNEQFF.

The chain joins TRBV15 to TRBJ1-2; tentatively, D is TRBD1 (6 bases). CDR1 and CDR2 from the germline V gene are LNHNV and YYDKDF (reference sequence). With 7 bases removed from V and 7 bases from J, the gap between germline ends came to 19 bases. The CDR3 spans 14 residues. The CDR3 nucleotides are TGTGCCACCACCATGAGACAGGCCCCTGTTGGCTACACCTTC. Its protein is CATTMRQAPVGYTF.

This chain uses TRBV19 with TRBJ2-1; the match to TRBD2 covers 10 bases. The junction had 7 bases not matched to a gene; V was cut back by 5 bases and J by 9 bases. The CDR3 totals 14 residues. Germline CDR1 and CDR2: LNHDA and SQIVND (reference sequence). CDR3 in DNA: TGTGCCAGTAGTTCTAGCGGGAGAGTAGGTGAGCAGTTCTTC. It translates to CASSSSGRVGEQFF.

The V and J genes are TRBV5-4 and TRBJ2-1, with 9 positions matching TRBD2. After removal of 4 bases from V and 7 bases from J, the junction contained 3 bases not matched to a gene. The length of the CDR3 is 13 residues. CDR1 is SGHNT and CDR2 is YYREEE in the germline V gene (reference sequence). CDR3 in amino acids: CASSETSGNEQFF. The CDR3 DNA follows: TGTGCCAGCAGCGAGACTAGCGGTAATGAGCAGTTCTTC.

The chain is built from TRBV19 and TRBJ2-2; 7 bases map to TRBD1. The CDR3 has 15 amino acids. The V gene end was trimmed by 8 bases and the J gene end by 3 bases; junction bases not matched to a gene: 9. Germline lookup yields CDR1 LNHDA and CDR2 SQIVND (reference sequence). Here the CDR3 DNA reads TGTGCCAGTGACAAAGGACAGGTTGACACCGGGGAGCTGTTTTTT. Residues: CASDKGQVDTGELFF.

CDR3 in DNA: TGTGCCAGCAGTCCGTTGGCGGCACCCAAAAACATTCAGTACTTC. Translating gives CASSPLAAPKNIQYF. The chain employs TRBV28 and TRBJ2-4, with D unresolved. This CDR3 has 15 residues. Germline V CDR1 and CDR2: MDHEN, SYDVKM. V was trimmed by 5 bases and J by 2 bases, leaving 13 bases between them. Full variable domain (rest looked up from reference TRBV28 and TRBJ2-4): DVKVTQSSRYLVKRTGEKVFLECVQDMDHENMFWYRQDPGLGLRLIYFSYDVKMKEKGDIPEGYSVSREKKERFSLILESASTNQTSMYLCASSPLAAPKNIQYFGAGTRLSVL.

This clone was recorded a few times. This rearrangement joins TRBV7-3 to TRBJ2-2; D might be TRBD2 (6 bases). CDR3 length equals 14 residues. In germline, CDR1 is SGHTA, CDR2 FQGTGA. Trimming left V 4 bases short and J 7 bases short, with 13 bases between. CDR3 sequence: CASSSGVRGGELFF. CDR3 DNA: TGTGCCAGCAGCTCGGGAGTTCGGGGCGGGGAGCTGTTTTTT.

The chain is built from TRBV7-9 and TRBJ1-1; TRBD1 matches 8 bases. Germline V gene sequence: CDR1 SEHNR, CDR2 FQNEAQ (reference sequence). Unmatched junction bases numbered 2, after V lost 3 bases and J lost 5 bases. The CDR3 has 13 amino acids. CDR3 in amino acids: CASSFTGGTEAFF. CDR3 nucleotides: TGTGCCAGCAGCTTCACAGGGGGAACTGAAGCTTTCTTT. The complete variable domain, with remaining parts taken from reference TRBV7-9 and TRBJ1-1, reads DTGVSQNPRHKITKRGQNVTFRCDPISEHNRLYWYRQTLGQGPEFLTYFQNEAQLEKSRLLSDRFSAERPKGSFSTLEIQRTEQGDSAMYLCASSFTGGTEAFFGQGTRLTVV.

This sequence joins TRBV4-1 and TRBJ1-1; 7 bases fit TRBD1. V gave up 0 bases and J gave up 5 bases; unmatched junction bases: 6. CDR3 length: 15 residues. CDR1 is MGHRA and CDR2 is YSYEKL in the germline V gene. DNA for the CDR3: TGCGCCAGCAGCCAAGAACGACAGGGTGGGACTGAAGCTTTCTTT. It translates to CASSQERQGGTEAFF.

Only one count was recorded for this clone. The V and J genes are TRBV27 and TRBJ1-2; TRBD1 matches 10 bases. V was pared by 4 bases and J by 2 bases, with 4 bases of the junction left unmatched. Germline loops: CDR1 MNHEY, CDR2 SMNVEV (reference sequence). The CDR3 has 15 residues. The CDR3: CASSSRGQGNYGYTF. CDR3 bases: TGTGCCAGCAGTTCGCGGGGACAGGGGAACTATGGCTACACCTTC.

The chain recombines TRBV7-6 with TRBJ1-1; D may be TRBD1 (5 bases). Germline V CDR1 and CDR2: SGHVS, FNYEAQ. Deletions cut 0 bases from V and 8 bases from J, with 7 bases between. The CDR3 contains 12 residues. As DNA, the CDR3 is TGTGCCAGCAGCTTAGCTGGGGGGGAAGCTTTCTTT. Its translation: CASSLAGGEAFF.